In its sample, the clone carrying this T cell receptor (beta chain) was seen many times. Antigen unknown. In every patient, relapse followed autologous stem cell transplantation, while exposure to brentuximab vedotin differed. Under best response, outcomes were complete response, partial response or progressive disease. This record comes from a study of PD-1 blockade in classical Hodgkin lymphoma. Study-wide points: Diversity in CD4+ TCRs, unlike that measured in CD8+ TCRs, had risen significantly by C4D1. Before treatment, complete responders showed about the same diversity as newly diagnosed patients. When set against healthy donors, newly diagnosed patients were reported to show lower baseline TCR diversity.

Here immunoSEQ multiplex PCR was the method, and the copy in TCRdb shows in-frame clones only, minus some. This table holds about 66,000 clones, 71% found once. Germline V gives CDR1 SGDLS, CDR2 YYNGEE. The V gene end was trimmed by 4 bases and the J gene end by 0 bases; junction bases not matched to a gene: 7. CDR3 size: 16 residues. The TCR originated in a human donor with classical Hodgkin lymphoma. This chain connects TRBV9 to TRBJ1-3, with TRBD1 matching 7 bases. The sequencing used peripheral blood mononuclear cells (PBMCs), collected before the second cycle of nivolumab. The CDR3 region is CASSPGTAFSGNTIYF. CDR3 nucleotides: TGTGCCAGCAGCCCCGGGACAGCGTTCTCTGGAAACACCATATATTTT.